This note documents a single T cell receptor beta chain sequence. This clonotype was observed at least ten times. Its antigen specificity is not known. Nothing much larger sits one base from this clone, and base qualities are not available. Ophthalmopathy patients were characterized by moderately to severely active disease, a Clinical Activity Score of at least 3, a NOSPECS grade of at least 4, and a disease duration under 3 months. Patients were excluded if they had other autoimmune diseases, uncontrolled infections, pregnancy or lactation. Diagnosis relied on clinical symptoms, serum thyroxine, TRAb, thyroid ultrasound and orbital computed tomography. PBMCs were isolated from 8 to 10 ml of fresh peripheral blood by Ficoll-Paque density gradient centrifugation. Trizol reagent was used to extract the total RNA, and its quality was then checked on an Agilent 2100 Bioanalyzer. This record belongs to a study of Graves' ophthalmopathy and Graves' hyperthyroidism (dated by TCRdb to between 2017 and 2018). Study-level background: Peripheral blood samples were taken at the time of initial diagnosis, before any treatment was given. To explore V-J signatures distinguishing ophthalmopathy from hyperthyroidism, a discovery set of 100 or so patients (roughly 42 ophthalmopathy, 57 stable hyperthyroidism) was enrolled. In roughly 6 hyperthyroidism patients, the T-cell repertoire of thyroid tissue was compared with the T-cell repertoire of blood. After sampling, hyperthyroidism patients received methimazole starting at 30 mg daily, and ophthalmopathy patients received high-dose intravenous methylprednisolone. In total, around 130 blood samples were TCR-sequenced: some 40 ophthalmopathy, approximately 80 hyperthyroidism and 17 hyperthyroidism-to-ophthalmopathy patients. The study used signatures of the TCR beta repertoire to tell Graves' ophthalmopathy apart from Graves' hyperthyroidism and to predict which patients would progress to ophthalmopathy. An independent validation cohort was composed of fewer than 20 hyperthyroidism patients and over 15 patients who later progressed from hyperthyroidism to ophthalmopathy. Beyond this particular receptor, the publication reports: In cross-validation, the 13-signature model distinguished ophthalmopathy from stable hyperthyroidism with about 88% sensitivity and around 81% specificity, and in the test set the corresponding values were roughly 80% and 76%. In validation, the model predicted ophthalmopathy progression with more than 70% sensitivity and approximately 78% specificity; fewer than 15 predicted patients were CT-confirmed with GO in a median of approximately 6.5 months. Most of the expanded thyroid clonotypes with a frequency above 0.001 were also detected in blood, and it was suggested that the thyroid immune response may be reflected by blood repertoires. No statistical method was used to predetermine the sample size, and group allocation was not hidden from the investigators.

For repertoire sequencing, TCR beta CDR3 regions were amplified from RNA transcripts. The first round was an RT-PCR using HTBI primers with the Qiagen OneStep RT-PCR kit, and this first round was followed by a second-round multiplex PCR, then size selection and purification. Libraries were sequenced on an Illumina HiSeq2000 using paired-end 100 bp reads. As for how the authors treated the data: SOAPnuke was used to process the reads, removing any read that contained adapters or uncalled bases, had a mean Phred below 15, or lacked an exact match to the constant primer or identifier. COPE v1.2.5 was used to merge the high-quality paired reads. Each unique nucleotide sequence was defined as a clonotype, and clonotypes were aligned to IMGT TRB V, D and J references with MiTCR v1.1. The analysis was limited to V-J combinations with a frequency above 0.0001, which together covered 99.2% of repertoires. For each V-J combination, a TCR clonal expansion and chaos score was defined as the ratio of F50 clonal expansion to chaos observed in the TCRdist matrix. Features were reduced by Welch's t-statistics and random forest to approximately 12 V-J combinations, which fed a naive Bayes classifier. The similarity between thyroid and blood repertoires was quantified using the Morisita-Horn index. The public reads were quality trimmed at Q25 with fastp and then assembled into clones with MiXCR by TCRdb, keeping productive beta chains. Duplicate CDR3 protein sequences are folded into a single record with the most common DNA and genes. The V and J calls here are based on TCRdb, not the publication. For this sample the table gives tens of thousands of distinct CDR3 sequences, of which approximately 50% were detected only once. Roughly 5% of the sample is held by the ten biggest clonotypes.

Per the germline V gene (reference sequence), LNHDA is the CDR1 and SQIVND is the CDR2. Reading from cysteine to phenylalanine, the CDR3 counts 15 amino acids. The sequence is cut down to CDR3 DNA, 45 bases in frame from base 1. Compared with germline, V lacks 5 bases and J lacks 2 bases; bases without a gene match: 9. This receptor chain uses TRBV19 and TRBJ2-7; 7 bases in between match TRBD1. What was sequenced was peripheral blood. This receptor was identified in an adult woman with Graves' ophthalmopathy. The nucleotide sequence reads TGTGCCAGTAGTCCAGCCTCCGGGACAGCCTACGAGCAGTACTTC. Translated, this is CASSPASGTAYEQYF.